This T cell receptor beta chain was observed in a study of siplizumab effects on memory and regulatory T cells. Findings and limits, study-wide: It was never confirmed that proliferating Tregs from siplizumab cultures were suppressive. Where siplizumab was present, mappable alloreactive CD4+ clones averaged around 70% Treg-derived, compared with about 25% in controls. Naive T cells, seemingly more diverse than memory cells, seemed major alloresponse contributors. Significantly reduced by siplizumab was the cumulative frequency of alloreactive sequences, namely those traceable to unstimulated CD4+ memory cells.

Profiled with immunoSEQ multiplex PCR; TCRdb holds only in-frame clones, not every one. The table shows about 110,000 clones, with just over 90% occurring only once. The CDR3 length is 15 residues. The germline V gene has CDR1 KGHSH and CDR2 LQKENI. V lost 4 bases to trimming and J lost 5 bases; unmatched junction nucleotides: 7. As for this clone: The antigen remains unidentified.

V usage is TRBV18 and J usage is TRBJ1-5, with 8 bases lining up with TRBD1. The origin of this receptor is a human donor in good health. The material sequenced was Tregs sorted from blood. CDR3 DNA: TGTGCCAGCTCACAGTTTTCAGGGGGCTATCAGCCCCAGCATTTT. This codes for CASSQFSGGYQPQHF. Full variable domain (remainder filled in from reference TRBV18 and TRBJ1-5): NAGVMQNPRHLVRRRGQEARLRCSPMKGHSHVYWYRQLPEEGLKFMVYLQKENIIDESGMPKERFSAEFPKEGPSILRIQQVVRGDSAAYFCASSQFSGGYQPQHFGDGTRLSIL.